What follows describes a single T cell receptor (beta chain). The antigen is not known. The sample is drawn from a study of cytomegalovirus exposure and HLA in healthy donors. Whole-study context: Around 80 million unique TCRs from HLA-typed donors were held in an early data release. Study conclusions and caveats: An analysis done earlier found most TCR beta V segments productive about 90% or about 30% of the time. Exclusion applied to some V segments, including TRBV6-2 and TRBV6-3, as they were indistinguishable. By a later analysis, the bulk of CMV-associated TCR beta chains appeared HLA-restricted.

The V gene lost 5 bases and the J gene lost 2 bases, with 12 bases spanning the gap. Germline V gene sequence: CDR1 SQVTM, CDR2 ANQGSEA. This CDR3 contains 14 residues. The study ran its PCR with 60 Vbeta and 13 Jbeta primers. Produced via immunoSEQ multiplex PCR; TCRdb's table is partial and in-frame only. Of over 70,000 clones listed, 65% to 85% are singletons. This TCR was recovered from a man between 18 and 29 years old in good health and CMV-seronegative. The chain recombines TRBV29-1 with TRBJ1-4, with TRBD1 as a possible D gene (6 bases). Sequencing was carried out using PBMCs. The CDR3 is CSVLKGGTNEKLFF. The CDR3 DNA sequence: TGCAGCGTTCTAAAGGGGGGGACTAATGAAAAACTGTTTTTT.